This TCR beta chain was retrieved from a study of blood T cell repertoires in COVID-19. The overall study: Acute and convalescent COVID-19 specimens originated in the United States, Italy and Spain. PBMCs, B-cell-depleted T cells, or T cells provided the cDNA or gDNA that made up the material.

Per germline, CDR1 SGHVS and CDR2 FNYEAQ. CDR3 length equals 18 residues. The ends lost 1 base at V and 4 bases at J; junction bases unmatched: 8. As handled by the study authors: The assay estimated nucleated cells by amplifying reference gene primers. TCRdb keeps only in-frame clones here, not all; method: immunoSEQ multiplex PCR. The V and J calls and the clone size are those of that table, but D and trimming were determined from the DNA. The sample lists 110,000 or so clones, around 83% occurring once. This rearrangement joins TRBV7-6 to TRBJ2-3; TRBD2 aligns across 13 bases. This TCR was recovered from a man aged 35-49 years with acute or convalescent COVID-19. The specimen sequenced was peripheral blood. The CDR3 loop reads CASSLGLAGGPGADTQYF. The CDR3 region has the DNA TGTGCCAGCAGCTTAGGACTAGCGGGGGGACCGGGGGCAGATACGCAGTATTTT.